This TCR beta chain was observed in a study of blood T cell repertoires in COVID-19. The germline V gene has CDR1 LNHNV and CDR2 YYDKDF (reference sequence). V lost 0 bases and J 0 bases, leaving 4 bases between the germline ends. The CDR3 sequence is 14 residues long. Sequencing used immunoSEQ multiplex PCR; TCRdb keeps in-frame clones, though not all of them. The table lists approximately 71,000 clones, approximately 90% of them singletons. The sequence derives from a young woman with acute or convalescent COVID-19. Specimen: peripheral blood. The chain couples TRBV15 to TRBJ2-3; no reliable D call. The CDR3 is CATSRDLSTDTQYF. The DNA for the CDR3 is TGTGCCACCAGCAGAGATTTAAGCACAGATACGCAGTATTTT.